This T cell receptor beta chain appears in the sequencing data of a study of tumor-infiltrating lymphocytes in primary liver carcinoma. Broader study findings: Relative to tumor region pairs, the tumor-adjacent and tumor-blood pairs showed overlap that was lower.

Note on this clonotype: No antigen is known for it. Lacking the conserved final phenylalanine or tryptophan, this CDR3 likely reflects a read error.

Total RNA (around 500 ng) served as template for TCR beta cDNA synthesis primed by a constant-region primer. Investigators got TCR beta libraries out of three nested multiplex PCR rounds, done with slightly modified ARM-PCR. TRBV1-TRBV30 forward primers paired with a C-beta reverse primer drove the first two PCR rounds, 10 cycles each. TCRdb fed the multiplex PCR reads into MiXCR, producing one record per CDR3 protein. The repertoire holds some 110,000 distinct CDR3 sequences, roughly 80% seen once, with approximately 20% in the top ten. CDR3 size: 17 residues. Germline-derived CDR1 and CDR2 are MGHRA and YSYEKL. Co-extraction of both nucleic acids (RNA and DNA) used about 20-34 mg of unsorted bulk tissue. Sampling targeted five separate regions of each tumor, which included the tumor centre. Uniformly, tumor samples exhibited a viable tumor cell fraction exceeding 80%.

The V call is TRBV4-1, the J call TRBJ2-1, with 8 bases identical to TRBD1. Sequenced material: liver tumor tissue from sampling region 3. Subset here: tumor region T3, left-lateral pole. The clonotype originates from a man aged 40-49 years with primary liver carcinoma and hepatitis B virus infection. The CDR3 here is CTISQVGTGGGVTEQFL. CDR3 nucleotides: TGCACCATCAGCCAAGTAGGGACAGGTGGTGGGGTAACTGAGCAGTTCCTC.